This TCR beta chain was identified during a study of patients and donors after allogeneic stem cell transplantation. In TCRdb, the RT-PCR reads were re-called with MiXCR into one record per CDR3 protein. The top ten hold about 25% of the sample, which has about 74,000 distinct CDR3 sequences, about a quarter seen once. The germline gives CDR1 SEHNR, CDR2 FQNEAQ (reference sequence). The CDR3 has 13 residues. This clonotype was seen a few times. Its ends do not fully match the called genes, so a read error is possible. The origin of this receptor is a human donor who was either an allogeneic HSCT recipient or a stem cell or donor lymphocyte infusion donor (not recorded which). It is not recorded whose cells these are; they may come from a transplant donor. The rearrangement uses TRBV7-9 and TRBJ2-3, with 10 bases identical to TRBD2. The sample consisted of blood, either unsorted or a sorted T cell fraction (not recorded which). The CDR3: CASINIGTSDELF. The CDR3 bases are TGTGCCAGCATCAACATCGGGACTAGCGACGAGCTTTTT.